This entry lists 8 T cell receptor beta chains sequenced from one sample in a study of cytomegalovirus exposure and HLA in healthy donors. The repertoire was sequenced with immunoSEQ multiplex PCR; TCRdb's copy has only in-frame clones and lacks some. The sample has about 65,000 clones; 90% to 95% are singletons. Sample: PBMCs. Receptor source: a woman between 18 and 30 years old in good health and CMV-seronegative.

This sequence joins TRBV7-2 and TRBJ1-2; 7 bases are shared with TRBD1. The CDR3 is 14 amino acids. CDR1 is SGHTA, CDR2 FQGNSA, per germline. J lost 5 bases, V lost 5 bases, and 8 bases had no gene match. In DNA form, the CDR3 reads TGTGCCAGCAGCCGAGGTGGGACAGCGTATGGCTACACCTTC. It translates to CASSRGGTAYGYTF. Full variable domain (remainder filled in from reference TRBV7-2 and TRBJ1-2): GAGVSQSPSNKVTEKGKDVELRCDPISGHTALYWYRQSLGQGLEFLIYFQGNSAPDKSGLPSDRFSAERTGGSVSTLTIQRTQQEDSAVYLCASSRGGTAYGYTFGSGTRLTVV.

The chain joins TRBV5-1 to TRBJ1-2, with no clear D. CDR1 and CDR2 (germline): SGHRS, YFSETQ. Trimming removed 2 bases at V and 4 bases at J, with 15 bases between. The CDR3 loop spans 15 amino acids. CDR3: CASSFGGIVGYGYTF. The CDR3 DNA follows: TGCGCCAGCAGCTTCGGAGGAATTGTTGGCTATGGCTACACCTTC.

The chain recombines TRBV5-1 with TRBJ1-1; D is possibly TRBD1 (5 bases). CDR1 and CDR2 from the germline V gene are SGHRS and YFSETQ. CDR3 length: 14 residues. The V and J ends lost 0 bases and 4 bases respectively, with 10 bases between them. DNA for the CDR3: TGCGCCAGCAGCTTGGCTGGGGGGATCACTGAAGCTTTCTTT. Protein: CASSLAGGITEAFF.

This clone appeared a single time. The genes are TRBV7-2 and TRBJ2-3; possibly TRBD2 for D (6 bases). Trimming stripped 3 bases from V and 6 bases from J, with 13 bases between. CDR1 and CDR2 from the germline V gene are SGHTA and FQGNSA. The CDR3 loop spans 14 amino acids. The CDR3 DNA sequence: TGTGCCAGCAGCTTGGGACTCCTTGGGGATACGCAGTATTTT. Translated: CASSLGLLGDTQYF.

V and J are TRBV29-1 and TRBJ1-1, with a possible D match to TRBD1 (5 bases). The CDR3 extends over 13 amino acids. Trimming pared 6 bases from V and 5 bases from J, leaving 16 bases between. Germline lookup yields CDR1 SQVTM and CDR2 ANQGSEA. CDR3 protein: CSVHPWGGTEAFF. In DNA, the CDR3 is TGCAGCGTCCACCCCTGGGGGGGGACTGAAGCTTTCTTT. Full variable domain (rest looked up from reference TRBV29-1 and TRBJ1-1): SAVISQKPSRDICQRGTSLTIQCQVDSQVTMMFWYRQQPGQSLTLIATANQGSEATYESGFVIDKFPISRPNLTFSTLTVSNMSPEDSSIYLCSVHPWGGTEAFFGQGTRLTVV.

The rearrangement uses TRBV29-1 and TRBJ1-2, with D uncertain. Trimming cost V 5 bases and J 6 bases, with 13 bases left between them. This CDR3 has 12 residues. The germline V gene has CDR1 SQVTM and CDR2 ANQGSEA. The CDR3 region has the DNA TGCAGCGTTAGAAGGAAAGAGGATGGCTACACCTTC. Translated: CSVRRKEDGYTF.

This chain connects TRBV29-1 to TRBJ2-7; D remains unclear. Germline CDR1 reads SQVTM; CDR2 reads ANQGSEA. CDR3 size: 12 residues. With 3 bases removed from V and 6 bases from J, the gap between germline ends came to 12 bases. CDR3 amino acids: CSVDIGRGEQYF. The CDR3 region has the DNA TGCAGCGTTGACATTGGTAGAGGCGAGCAGTACTTC.

This clone was detected once. This sequence joins TRBV2 and TRBJ2-1; D is undetermined. The V gene lost 6 bases and the J gene lost 6 bases, with 12 bases spanning the gap. There are 13 residues in the CDR3. The V gene's germline CDR1 is SNHLY and CDR2 FYNNEI. CDR3: CASSPLSGNEQFF. The CDR3 DNA reads TGTGCCAGCAGCCCTCTCTCGGGCAATGAGCAGTTCTTC.